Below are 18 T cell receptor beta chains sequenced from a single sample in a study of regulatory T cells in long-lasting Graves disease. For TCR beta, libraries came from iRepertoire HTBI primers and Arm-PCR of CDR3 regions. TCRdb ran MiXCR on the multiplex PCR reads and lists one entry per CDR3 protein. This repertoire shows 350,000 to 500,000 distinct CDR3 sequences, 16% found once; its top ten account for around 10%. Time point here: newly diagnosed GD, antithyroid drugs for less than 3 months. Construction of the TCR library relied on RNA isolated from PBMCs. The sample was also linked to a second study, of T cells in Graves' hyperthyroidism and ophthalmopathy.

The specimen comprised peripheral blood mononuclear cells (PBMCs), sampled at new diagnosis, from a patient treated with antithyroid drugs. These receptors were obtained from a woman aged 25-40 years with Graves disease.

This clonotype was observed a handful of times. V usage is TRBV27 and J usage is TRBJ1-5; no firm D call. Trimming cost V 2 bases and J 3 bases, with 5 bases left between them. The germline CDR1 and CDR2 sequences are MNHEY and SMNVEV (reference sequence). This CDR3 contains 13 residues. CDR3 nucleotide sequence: TGTGCCAGCAGTTTAGGCCACAATCAGCCCCAGCATTTT. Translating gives CASSLGHNQPQHF.

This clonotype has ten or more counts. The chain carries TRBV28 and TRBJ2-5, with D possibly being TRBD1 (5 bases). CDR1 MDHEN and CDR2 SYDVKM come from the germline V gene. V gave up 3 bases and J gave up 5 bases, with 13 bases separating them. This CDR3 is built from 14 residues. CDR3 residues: CASSLQGTKETQYF. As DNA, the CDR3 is TGTGCCAGCAGTTTGCAGGGTACGAAGGAGACCCAGTACTTC.

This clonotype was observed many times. CDR3 protein: CSAYGQREATLQETQYF. The DNA for the CDR3 is TGCAGTGCCTATGGGCAGCGGGAGGCCACCCTTCAAGAGACCCAGTACTTC. The rearrangement joins TRBV20-1 to TRBJ2-5, with 9 bases that match TRBD2. V shed 6 bases, J shed 2 bases, and the junction held 16 bases outside the gene matches. The CDR3 consists of 17 residues. Germline V gene data show CDR1 as DFQATT and CDR2 as SNEGSKA (reference sequence).

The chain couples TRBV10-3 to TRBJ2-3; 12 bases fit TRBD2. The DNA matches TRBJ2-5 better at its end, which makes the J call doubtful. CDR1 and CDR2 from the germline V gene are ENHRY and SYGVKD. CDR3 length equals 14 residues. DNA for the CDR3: TGTGCCATCAGTGGGGGACTAGCGGGAGAGACCCAGTACTTC. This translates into CAISGGLAGETQYF.

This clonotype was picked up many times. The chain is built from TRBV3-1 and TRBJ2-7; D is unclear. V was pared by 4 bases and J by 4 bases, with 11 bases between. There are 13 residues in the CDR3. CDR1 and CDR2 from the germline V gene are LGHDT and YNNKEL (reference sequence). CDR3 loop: CASSLLDSYEQYF. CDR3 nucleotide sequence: TGTGCCAGCAGCCTCCTTGACTCGTACGAGCAGTACTTC.

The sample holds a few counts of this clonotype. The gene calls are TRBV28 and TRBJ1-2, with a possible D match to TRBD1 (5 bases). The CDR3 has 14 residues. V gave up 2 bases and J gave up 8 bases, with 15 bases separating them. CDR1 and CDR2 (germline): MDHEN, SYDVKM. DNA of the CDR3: TGTGCCAGCAGTTTAATAGGGGCTCGCCAAGGCTACACCTTC. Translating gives CASSLIGARQGYTF.

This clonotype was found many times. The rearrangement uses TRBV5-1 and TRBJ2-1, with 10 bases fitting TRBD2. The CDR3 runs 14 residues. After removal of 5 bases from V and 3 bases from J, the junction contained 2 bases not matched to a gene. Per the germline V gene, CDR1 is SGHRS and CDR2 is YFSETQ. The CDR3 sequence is CASRSGRGYNEQFF. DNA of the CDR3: TGCGCCAGCAGGAGCGGGAGGGGCTACAATGAGCAGTTCTTC.

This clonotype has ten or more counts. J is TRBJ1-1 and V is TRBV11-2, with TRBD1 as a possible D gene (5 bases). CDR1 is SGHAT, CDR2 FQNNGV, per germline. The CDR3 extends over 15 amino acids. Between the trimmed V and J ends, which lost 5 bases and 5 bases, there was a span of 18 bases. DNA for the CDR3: TGTGCCAGCAGCCTGGCAGGGTATGTAAGGACTGAAGCTTTCTTT. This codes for CASSLAGYVRTEAFF.

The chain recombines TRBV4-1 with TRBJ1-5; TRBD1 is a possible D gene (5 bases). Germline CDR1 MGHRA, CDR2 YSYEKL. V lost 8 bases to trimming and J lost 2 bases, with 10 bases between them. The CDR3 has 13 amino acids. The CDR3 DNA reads TGCGCCAGCGGGGACGGCGGCAATCAGCCCCAGCATTTT. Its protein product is CASGDGGNQPQHF.

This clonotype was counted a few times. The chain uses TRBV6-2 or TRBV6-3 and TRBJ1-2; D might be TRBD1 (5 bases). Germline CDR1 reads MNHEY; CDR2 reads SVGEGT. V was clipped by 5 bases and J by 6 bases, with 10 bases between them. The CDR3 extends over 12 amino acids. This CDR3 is CASSVGRDGYTF. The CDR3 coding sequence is TGTGCCAGCAGTGTGGGCAGGGATGGCTACACCTTC.

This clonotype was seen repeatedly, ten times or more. CDR3 amino acids: CSARTFLAGVPDTQYF. The CDR3, as DNA: TGCAGTGCTAGAACTTTTTTAGCGGGAGTTCCAGATACGCAGTATTTT. V gene TRBV20-1 combines with J gene TRBJ2-3, with 9 bases identical to TRBD2. Germline CDR1 and CDR2: DFQATT and SNEGSKA (reference sequence). The ends lost 2 bases at V and 4 bases at J; junction bases unmatched: 10. CDR3 size: 16 residues.

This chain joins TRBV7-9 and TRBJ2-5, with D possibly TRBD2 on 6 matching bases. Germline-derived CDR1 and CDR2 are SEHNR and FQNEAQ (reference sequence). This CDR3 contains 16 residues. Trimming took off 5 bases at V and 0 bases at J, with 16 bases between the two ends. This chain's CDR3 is CASSRPILANQETQYF. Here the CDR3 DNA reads TGTGCCAGCAGCCGCCCCATACTAGCCAACCAAGAGACCCAGTACTTC.

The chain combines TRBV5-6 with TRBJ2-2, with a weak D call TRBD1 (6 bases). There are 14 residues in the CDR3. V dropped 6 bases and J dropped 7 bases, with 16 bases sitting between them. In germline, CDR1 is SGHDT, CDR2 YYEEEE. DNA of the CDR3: TGTGCCAGCACCCTAGGGACACAGAGCGGGGAGCTGTTTTTT. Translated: CASTLGTQSGELFF.

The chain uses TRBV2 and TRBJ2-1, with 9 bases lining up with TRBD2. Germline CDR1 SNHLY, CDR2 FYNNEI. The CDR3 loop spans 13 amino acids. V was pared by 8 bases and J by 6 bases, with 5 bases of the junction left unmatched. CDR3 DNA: TGTGCCAGCTTAGCGGGAGAGGGCAATGAGCAGTTCTTC. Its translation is CASLAGEGNEQFF.

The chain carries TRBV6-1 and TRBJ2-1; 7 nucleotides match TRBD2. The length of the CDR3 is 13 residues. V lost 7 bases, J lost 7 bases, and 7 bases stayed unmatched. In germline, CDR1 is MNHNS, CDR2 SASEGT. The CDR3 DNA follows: TGTGCCAGCACCTCGCGGGAGTGGAATGAGCAGTTCTTC. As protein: CASTSREWNEQFF.

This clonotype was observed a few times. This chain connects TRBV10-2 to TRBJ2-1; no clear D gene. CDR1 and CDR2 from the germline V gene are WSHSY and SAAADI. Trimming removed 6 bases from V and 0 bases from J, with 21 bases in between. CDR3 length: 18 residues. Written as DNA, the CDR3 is TGCGCCAGCAGCCTAGTAAGGCCAAGCCCTGGCTCCTACAATGAGCAGTTCTTC. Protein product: CASSLVRPSPGSYNEQFF.

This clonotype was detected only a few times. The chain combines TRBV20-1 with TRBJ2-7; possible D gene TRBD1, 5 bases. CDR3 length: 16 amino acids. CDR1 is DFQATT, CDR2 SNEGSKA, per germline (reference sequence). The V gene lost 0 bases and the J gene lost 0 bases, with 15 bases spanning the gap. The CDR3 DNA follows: TGCAGTGCTAGAGAGAAAGGACAAAGGGGCTCCTACGAGCAGTACTTC. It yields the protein CSAREKGQRGSYEQYF.

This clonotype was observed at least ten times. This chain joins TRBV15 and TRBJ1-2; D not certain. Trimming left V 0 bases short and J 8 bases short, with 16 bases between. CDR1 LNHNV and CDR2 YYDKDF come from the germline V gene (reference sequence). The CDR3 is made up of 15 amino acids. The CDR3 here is CATSRETLGHRGYTF. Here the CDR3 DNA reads TGTGCCACCAGCAGAGAAACTCTCGGGCATCGCGGCTACACCTTC.